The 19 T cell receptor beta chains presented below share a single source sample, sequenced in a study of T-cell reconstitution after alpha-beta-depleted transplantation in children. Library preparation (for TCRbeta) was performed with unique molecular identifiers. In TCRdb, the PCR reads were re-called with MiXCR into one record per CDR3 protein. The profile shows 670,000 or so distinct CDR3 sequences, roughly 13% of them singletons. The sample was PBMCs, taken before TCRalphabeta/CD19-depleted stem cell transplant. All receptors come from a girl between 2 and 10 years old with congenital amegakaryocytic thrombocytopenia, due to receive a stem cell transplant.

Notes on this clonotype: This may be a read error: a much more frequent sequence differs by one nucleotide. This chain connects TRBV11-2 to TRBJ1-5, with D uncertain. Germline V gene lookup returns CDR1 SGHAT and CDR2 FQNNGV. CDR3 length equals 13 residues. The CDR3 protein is CASNLGENQPQHF. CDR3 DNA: TGTGCCAGCAACTTAGGTGAGAATCAGCCCCAGCATTTT.

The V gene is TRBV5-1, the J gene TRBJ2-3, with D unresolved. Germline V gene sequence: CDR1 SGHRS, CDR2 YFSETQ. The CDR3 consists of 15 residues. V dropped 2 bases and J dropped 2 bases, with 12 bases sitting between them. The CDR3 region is CASSFATFHTDTQYF. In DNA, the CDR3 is TGCGCCAGCAGCTTCGCGACTTTTCACACAGATACGCAGTATTTT. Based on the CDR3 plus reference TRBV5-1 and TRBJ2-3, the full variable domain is KAGVTQTPRYLIKTRGQQVTLSCSPISGHRSVSWYQQTPGQGLQFLFEYFSETQRNKGNFPGRFSGRQFSNSRSEMNVSTLELGDSALYLCASSFATFHTDTQYFGPGTRLTVL.

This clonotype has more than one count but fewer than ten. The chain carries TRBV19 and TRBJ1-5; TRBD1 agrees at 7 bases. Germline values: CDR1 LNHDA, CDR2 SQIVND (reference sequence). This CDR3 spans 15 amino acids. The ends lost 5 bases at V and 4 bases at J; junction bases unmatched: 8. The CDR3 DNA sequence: TGTGCCAGTAGTCAACGCAGGGGGGGGAATCAGCCCCAGCATTTT. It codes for CASSQRRGGNQPQHF.

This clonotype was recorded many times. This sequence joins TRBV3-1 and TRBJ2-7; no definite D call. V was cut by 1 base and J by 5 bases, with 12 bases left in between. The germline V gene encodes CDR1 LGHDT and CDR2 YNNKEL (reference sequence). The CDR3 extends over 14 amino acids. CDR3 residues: CASSQASGFNEQYF. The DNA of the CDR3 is TGTGCCAGCAGCCAAGCCTCCGGGTTCAACGAGCAGTACTTC.

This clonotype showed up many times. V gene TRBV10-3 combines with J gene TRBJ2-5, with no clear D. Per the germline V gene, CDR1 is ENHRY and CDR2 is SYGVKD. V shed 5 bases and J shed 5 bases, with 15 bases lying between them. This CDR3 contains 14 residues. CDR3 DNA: TGTGCCATCAGTCTATCCCGCATATCGGAGACCCAGTACTTC. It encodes CAISLSRISETQYF.

Written as DNA, the CDR3 is TGCGCCAGCAGTACCTTACAGGGGGACAATGAGCAGTTCTTC. This gives the protein CASSTLQGDNEQFF. The V call is TRBV5-1, the J call TRBJ2-1; TRBD1 aligns across 8 bases. Germline CDR1 reads SGHRS; CDR2 reads YFSETQ. V gave up 5 bases and J gave up 5 bases; unmatched junction bases: 6. This CDR3 region has 14 residues.

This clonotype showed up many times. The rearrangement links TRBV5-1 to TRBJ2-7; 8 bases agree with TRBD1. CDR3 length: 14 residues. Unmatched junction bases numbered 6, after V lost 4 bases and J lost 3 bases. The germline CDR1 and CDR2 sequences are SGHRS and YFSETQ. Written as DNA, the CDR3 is TGCGCCAGCAGCCACGACAGGGGCGACTACGAGCAGTACTTC. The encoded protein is CASSHDRGDYEQYF.

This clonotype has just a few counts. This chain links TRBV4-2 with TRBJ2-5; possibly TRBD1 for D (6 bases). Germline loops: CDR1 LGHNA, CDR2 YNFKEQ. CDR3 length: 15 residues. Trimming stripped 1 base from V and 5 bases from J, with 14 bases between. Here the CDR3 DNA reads TGTGCCAGCAGCCAAGCTTACAGGGACGGGGAGACCCAGTACTTC. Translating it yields CASSQAYRDGETQYF.

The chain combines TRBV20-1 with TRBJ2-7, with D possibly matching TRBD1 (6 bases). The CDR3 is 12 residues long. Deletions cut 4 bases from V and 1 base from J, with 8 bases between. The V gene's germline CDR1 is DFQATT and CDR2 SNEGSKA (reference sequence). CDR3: CSATDSSYEQYF. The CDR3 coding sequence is TGCAGTGCTACGGACAGTTCCTACGAGCAGTACTTC.

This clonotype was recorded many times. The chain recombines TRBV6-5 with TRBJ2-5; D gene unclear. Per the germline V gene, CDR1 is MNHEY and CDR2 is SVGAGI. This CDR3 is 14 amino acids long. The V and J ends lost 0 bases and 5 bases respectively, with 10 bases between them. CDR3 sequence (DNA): TGTGCCAGCAGTTACTCTAGGCCCCCGGAGACCCAGTACTTC. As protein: CASSYSRPPETQYF.

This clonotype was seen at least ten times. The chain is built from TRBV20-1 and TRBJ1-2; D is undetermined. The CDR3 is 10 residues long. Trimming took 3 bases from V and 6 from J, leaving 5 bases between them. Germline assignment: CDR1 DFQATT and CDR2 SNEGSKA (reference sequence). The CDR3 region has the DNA TGCAGTGCTAGTTCTAATGGCTACACCTTC. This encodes CSASSNGYTF.

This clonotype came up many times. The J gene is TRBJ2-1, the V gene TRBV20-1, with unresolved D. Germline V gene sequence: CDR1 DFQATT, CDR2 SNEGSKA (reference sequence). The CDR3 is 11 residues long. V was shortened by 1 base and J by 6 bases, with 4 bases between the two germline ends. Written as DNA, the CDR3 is TGCAGTGCTAGAGCCCCCAATGAGCAGTTCTTC. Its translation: CSARAPNEQFF.

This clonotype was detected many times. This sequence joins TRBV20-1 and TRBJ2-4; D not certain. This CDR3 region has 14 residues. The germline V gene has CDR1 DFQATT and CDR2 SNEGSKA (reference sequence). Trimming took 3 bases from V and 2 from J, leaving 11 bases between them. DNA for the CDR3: TGCAGTGCTAGTTCGCTTGGGCCCAAAAACATTCAGTACTTC. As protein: CSASSLGPKNIQYF.

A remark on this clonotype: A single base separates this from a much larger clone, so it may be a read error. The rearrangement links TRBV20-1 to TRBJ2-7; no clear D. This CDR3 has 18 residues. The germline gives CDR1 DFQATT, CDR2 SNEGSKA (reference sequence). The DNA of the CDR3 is TGCTGTGCTAGAGGCCCGTCCAGTCAAGTTTCCCGCGAATACGAGCAGTACTTC. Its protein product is CCARGPSSQVSREYEQYF.

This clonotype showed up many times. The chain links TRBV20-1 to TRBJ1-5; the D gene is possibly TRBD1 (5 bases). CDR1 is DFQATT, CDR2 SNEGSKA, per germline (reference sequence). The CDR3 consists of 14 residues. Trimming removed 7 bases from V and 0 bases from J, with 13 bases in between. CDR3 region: CSVREGYSNQPQHF. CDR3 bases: TGCAGTGTTCGGGAGGGGTATAGCAATCAGCCCCAGCATTTT.

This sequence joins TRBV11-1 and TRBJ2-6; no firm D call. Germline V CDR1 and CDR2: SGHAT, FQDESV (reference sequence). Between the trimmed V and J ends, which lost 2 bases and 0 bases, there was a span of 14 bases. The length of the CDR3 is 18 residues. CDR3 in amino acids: CASSLFPTSSSGANVLTF. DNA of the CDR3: TGTGCCAGCAGCTTATTCCCCACATCGTCCTCTGGGGCCAACGTCCTGACTTTC.

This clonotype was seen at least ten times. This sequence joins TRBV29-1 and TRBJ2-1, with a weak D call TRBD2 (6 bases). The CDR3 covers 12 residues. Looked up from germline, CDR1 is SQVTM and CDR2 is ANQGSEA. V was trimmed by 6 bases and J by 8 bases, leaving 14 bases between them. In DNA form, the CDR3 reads TGCAGCGTCCAAGCGGCTAGCGATGAGCAGTTCTTC. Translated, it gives CSVQAASDEQFF.

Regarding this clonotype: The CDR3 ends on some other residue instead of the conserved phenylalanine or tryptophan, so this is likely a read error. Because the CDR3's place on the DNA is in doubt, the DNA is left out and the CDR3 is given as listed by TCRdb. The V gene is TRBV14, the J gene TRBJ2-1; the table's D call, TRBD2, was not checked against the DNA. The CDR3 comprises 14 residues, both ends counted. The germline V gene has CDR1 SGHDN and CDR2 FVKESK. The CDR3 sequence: CASSQEKGRLAGGL.

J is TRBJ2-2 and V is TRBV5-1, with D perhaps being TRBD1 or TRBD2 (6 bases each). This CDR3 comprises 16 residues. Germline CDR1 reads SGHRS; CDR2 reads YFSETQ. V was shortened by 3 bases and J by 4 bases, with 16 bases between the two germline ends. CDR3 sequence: CASSSQGGSGTGELFF. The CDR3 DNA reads TGCGCCAGCAGCTCTCAAGGGGGGAGTGGCACCGGGGAGCTGTTTTTT.